The present T cell receptor beta chain was sequenced within a study of CXCR3-negative and CXCR3-positive naive CD8 T cells. Each TRB cDNA library was prepared by 5' RACE (with UMI labels). TCRdb reprocessed the 5' RACE reads, keeping one entry per CDR3 protein, no DNA. The table gives approximately 90,000 distinct CDR3 sequences; the top ten clones make up 0.5% to 0.55% of it. The germline CDR1 and CDR2 sequences are SEHNR and FQNEAQ (reference sequence). The CDR3 length is 15 residues. Findings and limits, study-wide: Naive subsets had comparable surface CD5, so TRB CDR3 properties gauged TCR strength. Hydrophobicity of TRB CDR3s was greater in CXCR3-positive naive cells than in CXCR3-negative naive cells.

Comment on this clonotype: The antigen is undetermined.

This receptor was obtained from a human donor in good health. Some clones in this sample may be carry-over from other donors' samples. Sequenced: naive CXCR3+ CD8+ T cells from blood. Subset described: CD45RO-CCR7+CD27+CD95- naive CD8+ T cells expressing CXCR3 (TNR3+). The chain uses TRBV7-9 and TRBJ2-3; TCRdb's D gene call, TRBD1, goes unchecked for lack of DNA. The CDR3 loop reads CASSAPSPSTDTQYF.